A selection of T cell receptor beta chains follows, all from one sample in a study of shared clonotypes between healthy human individuals. Sequenced by immunoSEQ multiplex PCR; TCRdb stores in-frame clones only, minus some. The profile covers millions of clones, with approximately 90% appearing a single time and 0.14% taken by the ten largest. The sequenced sample consisted of naive CD4+ T cells sorted from blood. These receptors all stem from a man aged 18-30 years in good health. The CDR3 runs from the conserved cysteine through the conserved F or W. Fields, in order: V gene, D gene, clone size, J gene, CDR3 protein, CDR3 DNA. D genes are given only for firm matches. The listing skips clone size in some rows; elsewhere it reads once, few, many or a size class.

v_gene: TRBV18
d_gene: TRBD1
abundance: -
j_gene: TRBJ1-2
CDR3aa: CASSPGIGGLGYTF
CDR3nt: TGTGCCAGCTCACCGGGGATAGGGGGCCTTGGCTACACCTTC

v_gene: TRBV2
d_gene: -
abundance: few
j_gene: TRBJ1-5
CDR3aa: CASSGRGGGNQPQHF
CDR3nt: TGTGCCAGCAGTGGACGGGGGGGCGGGAATCAGCCCCAGCATTTT

v_gene: TRBV27
d_gene: -
abundance: -
j_gene: TRBJ1-3
CDR3aa: CASSLPLLTGNTIYF
CDR3nt: TGTGCCAGCAGTTTACCCCTCCTAACTGGAAACACCATATATTTT

v_gene: TRBV29-1
d_gene: -
abundance: -
j_gene: TRBJ2-7
CDR3aa: CSVERAGRRQYF
CDR3nt: TGCAGCGTTGAAAGGGCAGGTCGACGGCAGTACTTC

v_gene: TRBV18
d_gene: -
abundance: -
j_gene: TRBJ2-3
CDR3aa: CASSPRTKGGDTQYF
CDR3nt: TGTGCCAGCTCACCAAGGACTAAGGGTGGCGATACGCAGTATTTT

v_gene: TRBV7-2
d_gene: -
abundance: -
j_gene: TRBJ1-4
CDR3aa: CASSLSPGAYEKLFF
CDR3nt: TGTGCCAGCAGCTTATCCCCGGGGGCGTACGAAAAACTGTTTTTT

v_gene: TRBV19
d_gene: -
abundance: once
j_gene: TRBJ2-1
CDR3aa: CASSPLRGSYNEQFF
CDR3nt: TGTGCCAGTAGTCCCCTGAGGGGCTCCTACAATGAGCAGTTCTTC

v_gene: TRBV11-1
d_gene: TRBD1
abundance: -
j_gene: TRBJ2-5
CDR3aa: CASNKGQGSQETQYF
CDR3nt: TGTGCCAGTAATAAGGGACAGGGATCGCAAGAGACCCAGTACTTC

v_gene: TRBV6-1
d_gene: -
abundance: -
j_gene: TRBJ1-2
CDR3aa: CASSEEHGGRGYTF
CDR3nt: TGTGCCAGCAGTGAAGAGCATGGGGGGCGCGGCTACACCTTC

v_gene: TRBV7-8
d_gene: -
abundance: -
j_gene: TRBJ1-2
CDR3aa: CASSLVSGWNYGYTF
CDR3nt: TGTGCCAGCAGCTTAGTGTCGGGGTGGAACTATGGCTACACCTTC

v_gene: TRBV6-1
d_gene: TRBD1
abundance: -
j_gene: TRBJ2-7
CDR3aa: CASTIRQGYYEQYF
CDR3nt: TGTGCCAGCACTATAAGACAGGGTTACTACGAGCAGTACTTC

v_gene: TRBV10-3
d_gene: TRBD1
abundance: few
j_gene: TRBJ2-3
CDR3aa: CAISGDRGGDTQYF
CDR3nt: TGTGCCATCAGTGGCGACAGGGGGGGGGATACGCAGTATTTT

v_gene: TRBV5-1
d_gene: TRBD1
abundance: -
j_gene: TRBJ1-4
CDR3aa: CASSRDRGEEKLFF
CDR3nt: TGCGCCAGCAGCCGCGACAGGGGAGAAGAAAAACTGTTTTTT

v_gene: TRBV10-2
d_gene: -
abundance: -
j_gene: TRBJ1-3
CDR3aa: CASSEQGSGNTIYF
CDR3nt: TGCGCCAGCAGTGAACAGGGATCAGGAAACACCATATATTTT

v_gene: TRBV7-9
d_gene: TRBD1
abundance: -
j_gene: TRBJ1-6
CDR3aa: CASSLEGTGDSPLHF
CDR3nt: TGTGCCAGCAGCTTAGAGGGGACAGGGGACTCACCCCTCCACTTT

v_gene: TRBV7-9
d_gene: -
abundance: -
j_gene: TRBJ1-1
CDR3aa: CASSLRWPRVHTEAFF
CDR3nt: TGTGCCAGCAGCTTAAGATGGCCCCGGGTGCACACTGAAGCTTTCTTT

v_gene: TRBV6-1
d_gene: -
abundance: -
j_gene: TRBJ2-7
CDR3aa: CASSEGWRLYEQYF
CDR3nt: TGTGCCAGCAGTGAAGGTTGGCGGCTATACGAGCAGTACTTC

v_gene: TRBV4-3
d_gene: TRBD1
abundance: -
j_gene: TRBJ1-4
CDR3aa: CASSQEWRGQVVKANEKLFF
CDR3nt: TGCGCCAGCAGCCAAGAGTGGAGGGGGCAAGTGGTTAAGGCTAATGAAAAACTGTTTTTT

v_gene: TRBV19
d_gene: TRBD2
abundance: -
j_gene: TRBJ2-1
CDR3aa: CASSTLAGVGHEQFF
CDR3nt: TGTGCCAGTAGTACCCTAGCGGGAGTTGGCCATGAGCAGTTCTTC

v_gene: TRBV5-1
d_gene: -
abundance: few
j_gene: TRBJ2-3
CDR3aa: CASSQSTDTQYF
CDR3nt: TGCGCCAGCAGCCAGAGCACAGATACGCAGTATTTT

v_gene: TRBV23-1
d_gene: -
abundance: -
j_gene: TRBJ2-5
CDR3aa: CASSQSDWPLEETQYF
CDR3nt: TGCGCCAGCAGTCAATCCGATTGGCCCCTGGAAGAGACCCAGTACTTC

v_gene: TRBV19
d_gene: -
abundance: -
j_gene: TRBJ1-1
CDR3aa: CASSRQQNTEAFF
CDR3nt: TGTGCCAGTAGTCGTCAGCAGAACACTGAAGCTTTCTTT

v_gene: TRBV14
d_gene: -
abundance: -
j_gene: TRBJ2-7
CDR3aa: CASSQDRGNEQYF
CDR3nt: TGTGCCAGCAGCCAAGATAGAGGGAACGAGCAGTACTTC

v_gene: TRBV5-1
d_gene: -
abundance: -
j_gene: TRBJ1-1
CDR3aa: CASNTGMNTEAFF
CDR3nt: TGCGCCAGCAATACCGGGATGAACACTGAAGCTTTCTTT

v_gene: TRBV29-1
d_gene: -
abundance: -
j_gene: TRBJ1-4
CDR3aa: CSAGEGTANEKLFF
CDR3nt: TGCAGCGCTGGGGAGGGGACCGCTAATGAAAAACTGTTTTTT

v_gene: TRBV2
d_gene: -
abundance: -
j_gene: TRBJ1-1
CDR3aa: CASRLQRTEAFF
CDR3nt: TGTGCCAGCAGACTCCAGCGTACTGAAGCTTTCTTT

v_gene: TRBV30
d_gene: -
abundance: -
j_gene: TRBJ1-2
CDR3aa: CAWKRTYSNYGYTF
CDR3nt: TGTGCCTGGAAGAGGACATACTCTAACTATGGCTACACCTTC

v_gene: TRBV12-5
d_gene: -
abundance: -
j_gene: TRBJ2-1
CDR3aa: CASGFGNEQFF
CDR3nt: TGTGCTAGTGGTTTCGGAAATGAGCAGTTCTTC

v_gene: TRBV5-4
d_gene: -
abundance: -
j_gene: TRBJ1-4
CDR3aa: CASSSREDGANEKLFF
CDR3nt: TGTGCCAGCAGCTCCCGGGAGGACGGGGCTAATGAAAAACTGTTTTTT

v_gene: TRBV28
d_gene: -
abundance: -
j_gene: TRBJ1-4
CDR3aa: CASSFLAVDEKLFF
CDR3nt: TGTGCCAGCAGTTTCTTAGCAGTTGATGAAAAACTGTTTTTT

v_gene: TRBV9
d_gene: -
abundance: -
j_gene: TRBJ2-2
CDR3aa: CASSVMGTGELFF
CDR3nt: TGTGCCAGCAGCGTTATGGGGACCGGGGAGCTGTTTTTT

v_gene: TRBV7-2
d_gene: -
abundance: -
j_gene: TRBJ2-5
CDR3aa: CASSLGRAEETQYF
CDR3nt: TGTGCCAGCAGCTTAGGACGGGCGGAAGAGACCCAGTACTTC

v_gene: TRBV4-3
d_gene: TRBD2
abundance: -
j_gene: TRBJ2-7
CDR3aa: CASSQVTGGNYEQYF
CDR3nt: TGCGCCAGCAGCCAAGTAACGGGAGGGAACTACGAGCAGTACTTC

v_gene: TRBV5-6
d_gene: -
abundance: -
j_gene: TRBJ1-2
CDR3aa: CASSLGRNYGYTF
CDR3nt: TGTGCCAGCAGCTTGGGGAGGAACTATGGCTACACCTTC

v_gene: TRBV4-3
d_gene: -
abundance: -
j_gene: TRBJ1-5
CDR3aa: CASSQDWDSNQPQHF
CDR3nt: TGCGCCAGCAGCCAAGACTGGGATAGCAATCAGCCCCAGCATTTT

v_gene: TRBV11-2
d_gene: -
abundance: -
j_gene: TRBJ1-1
CDR3aa: CASSLGAGTEAFF
CDR3nt: TGTGCCAGCAGCTTAGGAGCAGGAACTGAAGCTTTCTTT

v_gene: TRBV7-2
d_gene: -
abundance: -
j_gene: TRBJ1-4
CDR3aa: CASSLAYGDLGKLFF
CDR3nt: TGTGCCAGCAGCTTAGCTTACGGGGATCTAGGAAAACTGTTTTTT

v_gene: TRBV7-2
d_gene: -
abundance: -
j_gene: TRBJ1-2
CDR3aa: CASSLAQGSVGYTF
CDR3nt: TGTGCCAGCAGCTTAGCTCAGGGTAGTGTCGGCTACACCTTC

v_gene: TRBV10-3
d_gene: -
abundance: -
j_gene: TRBJ2-5
CDR3aa: CAIRDSGQETQYF
CDR3nt: TGTGCCATCAGGGACAGCGGACAAGAGACCCAGTACTTC

v_gene: TRBV6-6
d_gene: TRBD1
abundance: -
j_gene: TRBJ1-5
CDR3aa: CASSPGQGFGQPQHF
CDR3nt: TGTGCCAGCAGTCCGGGACAGGGGTTCGGTCAGCCCCAGCATTTT

v_gene: TRBV6-5
d_gene: -
abundance: -
j_gene: TRBJ1-1
CDR3aa: CASSYQPNTEAFF
CDR3nt: TGTGCCAGCAGTTACCAGCCGAACACTGAAGCTTTCTTT

v_gene: TRBV7-2
d_gene: -
abundance: -
j_gene: TRBJ2-1
CDR3aa: CASSLGLLANEQFF
CDR3nt: TGTGCCAGCAGCTTAGGACTGTTAGCCAATGAGCAGTTCTTC

v_gene: TRBV7-9
d_gene: -
abundance: -
j_gene: TRBJ1-1
CDR3aa: CASSLETPNTEAFF
CDR3nt: TGTGCCAGCAGCTTAGAGACACCGAACACTGAAGCTTTCTTT

v_gene: TRBV9
d_gene: -
abundance: -
j_gene: TRBJ2-1
CDR3aa: CASSRWRGGGNEQFF
CDR3nt: TGTGCCAGCAGCCGGTGGCGGGGTGGGGGCAATGAGCAGTTCTTC

v_gene: TRBV7-6
d_gene: -
abundance: -
j_gene: TRBJ2-2
CDR3aa: CASSLGGSNTGELFF
CDR3nt: TGTGCCAGCAGCTTAGGAGGCTCTAACACCGGGGAGCTGTTTTTT